A selection of T cell receptor beta chains follows, all from one sample in a study of cytomegalovirus exposure and HLA in healthy donors. This table comes from immunoSEQ multiplex PCR, and its TCRdb copy is limited to in-frame clones, with some not included. The sample contains about 310,000 clones, 88% of which appear only once. Input material: PBMCs. The receptors stem from a man aged 25-45 years in good health and CMV-seronegative. The CDR3 runs from the conserved cysteine through the conserved F or W. A D gene is named only where the DNA matches it firmly. Expanded clones get a size class; other rows say once, few or many, or leave the size out.

v_call: TRBV6-1
clone_size: -
d_call: -
j_call: TRBJ2-7
cdr3_nt: TGTGCCAGCAGCGCCAGGGGGGACGCCTCCTACGAGCAGTACTTC
cdr3_aa: CASSARGDASYEQYF

v_call: TRBV5-4
clone_size: -
d_call: -
j_call: TRBJ2-3
cdr3_nt: TGTGCCAGCAGCTTAAGACAGGAAACAGATACGCAGTATTTT
cdr3_aa: CASSLRQETDTQYF

v_call: TRBV7-8
clone_size: -
d_call: -
j_call: TRBJ2-1
cdr3_nt: TGTGCCAGCAGCAGTAGGGGAAGCTCCTACAATGAGCAGTTCTTC
cdr3_aa: CASSSRGSSYNEQFF

v_call: TRBV11-3
clone_size: -
d_call: TRBD1
j_call: TRBJ2-3
cdr3_nt: TGTGCCAGCAGCTTCGGACAGGGGCACACAGATACGCAGTATTTT
cdr3_aa: CASSFGQGHTDTQYF

v_call: TRBV6-1
clone_size: -
d_call: -
j_call: TRBJ1-6
cdr3_nt: TGTGCCAGCAGTGAAGTCTTCAGGGCTCTCCACTTT
cdr3_aa: CASSEVFRALHF

v_call: TRBV25-1
clone_size: -
d_call: TRBD1
j_call: TRBJ1-5
cdr3_nt: TGTGCCAGCAGCTTAGGGGGCAGTCAGCCCCAGCATTTT
cdr3_aa: CASSLGGSQPQHF

v_call: TRBV6-1
clone_size: few
d_call: -
j_call: TRBJ1-5
cdr3_nt: TGTGCCAGCAGACATCACGGGGAGGATCAGCCCCAGCATTTT
cdr3_aa: CASRHHGEDQPQHF

v_call: TRBV11-2
clone_size: -
d_call: -
j_call: TRBJ2-5
cdr3_nt: TGTGCCAGCACAGGGGCGTTAGAGACCCAGTACTTC
cdr3_aa: CASTGALETQYF

v_call: TRBV29-1
clone_size: -
d_call: -
j_call: TRBJ2-7
cdr3_nt: TGCAGCGCCACCACCGGGGATGCCTACGAGCAGTACTTC
cdr3_aa: CSATTGDAYEQYF

v_call: TRBV10-2
clone_size: -
d_call: -
j_call: TRBJ2-5
cdr3_nt: TGCGCCAGCAGTGACTGGTCTCGGGGTAGGAGGGCGCAGGAGACCCAGTACTTC
cdr3_aa: CASSDWSRGRRAQETQYF

v_call: TRBV12-5
clone_size: -
d_call: -
j_call: TRBJ2-7
cdr3_nt: TGTGCTAGTGGTCACCGACTAGGCGAGCAGTACTTC
cdr3_aa: CASGHRLGEQYF

v_call: TRBV5-4
clone_size: -
d_call: TRBD1
j_call: TRBJ2-1
cdr3_nt: TGTGCCAGCAGCGAAACCGGGACAGTTTATGAGCAGTTCTTC
cdr3_aa: CASSETGTVYEQFF

v_call: TRBV7-9
clone_size: -
d_call: TRBD2
j_call: TRBJ2-7
cdr3_nt: TGTGCCAGCAGCCCACGGGGGGACCGGAGGGAGCAGTACTTC
cdr3_aa: CASSPRGDRREQYF

v_call: TRBV19
clone_size: -
d_call: -
j_call: TRBJ1-1
cdr3_nt: TGTGCCAGTAGTAAAGAGGGGCTGCGCACTGAAGCTTTCTTT
cdr3_aa: CASSKEGLRTEAFF

v_call: TRBV11-2
clone_size: -
d_call: TRBD1
j_call: TRBJ1-2
cdr3_nt: TGTGCCAGCAGCCTAGACCCCAGGACAGGGGATCATGGCTACACCTTC
cdr3_aa: CASSLDPRTGDHGYTF

v_call: TRBV6-6
clone_size: -
d_call: -
j_call: TRBJ1-6
cdr3_nt: TGTGCCAGCAGCATATCCCGGGGGTATTCACCCCTCCACTTT
cdr3_aa: CASSISRGYSPLHF

v_call: TRBV19
clone_size: few
d_call: -
j_call: TRBJ1-6
cdr3_nt: TGTGCCAGTAGTTTGACAGGAAATTCACCCCTCCACTTT
cdr3_aa: CASSLTGNSPLHF

v_call: TRBV2
clone_size: -
d_call: TRBD1
j_call: TRBJ2-2
cdr3_nt: TGTGCCAGCAGTCTGACAGGGGCGAACACCGGGGAGCTGTTTTTT
cdr3_aa: CASSLTGANTGELFF

v_call: TRBV29-1
clone_size: -
d_call: TRBD2
j_call: TRBJ2-7
cdr3_nt: TGCAGCGGAGGGACTAGCTTTTACGAGCAGTACTTC
cdr3_aa: CSGGTSFYEQYF

v_call: TRBV10-1
clone_size: -
d_call: -
j_call: TRBJ2-1
cdr3_nt: TGCGCCAGCAGCCGTCCCGGGTCCTCCTACAATGAGCAGTTCTTC
cdr3_aa: CASSRPGSSYNEQFF

v_call: TRBV10-3
clone_size: -
d_call: TRBD1
j_call: TRBJ2-4
cdr3_nt: TGTGCCATCAGTGGACAGGGGGCTTACAAAAACATTCAGTACTTC
cdr3_aa: CAISGQGAYKNIQYF

v_call: TRBV5-1
clone_size: -
d_call: TRBD1
j_call: TRBJ2-1
cdr3_nt: TGCGCCAGCAATTCCTTATACAGGGGCCCCTACAATGAGCAGTTCTTC
cdr3_aa: CASNSLYRGPYNEQFF

v_call: TRBV4-1
clone_size: -
d_call: TRBD2
j_call: TRBJ2-1
cdr3_nt: TGCGCCAGCAGCCAAGATTTTTCATGGGCGGGGGCCTACAATGAGCAGTTCTTC
cdr3_aa: CASSQDFSWAGAYNEQFF

v_call: TRBV15
clone_size: -
d_call: TRBD2
j_call: TRBJ2-1
cdr3_nt: TGTGCCACCAGCATTATTAGACTAGCGGGGGCCTCAGGTGAGCAGTTCTTC
cdr3_aa: CATSIIRLAGASGEQFF

v_call: TRBV4-3
clone_size: once
d_call: -
j_call: TRBJ1-2
cdr3_nt: TGCGCCAGCAGCCTCTGGGCGGGAGAAGGCTACACCTTC
cdr3_aa: CASSLWAGEGYTF

v_call: TRBV25-1
clone_size: once
d_call: TRBD2
j_call: TRBJ2-3
cdr3_nt: TGTGCCAGCAGTGAAACGGGACTAGCGCCGGATACGCAGTATTTT
cdr3_aa: CASSETGLAPDTQYF

v_call: TRBV5-1
clone_size: -
d_call: TRBD1
j_call: TRBJ2-7
cdr3_nt: TGCGCCAGCAGCTCCTTCCCGACAGGGCCCCACGAGCAGTACTTC
cdr3_aa: CASSSFPTGPHEQYF

v_call: TRBV27
clone_size: -
d_call: -
j_call: TRBJ2-1
cdr3_nt: TGTGCCAGCAGGGGTTCCTGGACAGCAACCCTTATCGGGGAGCAGTTCTTC
cdr3_aa: CASRGSWTATLIGEQFF

v_call: TRBV4-1
clone_size: few
d_call: TRBD2
j_call: TRBJ2-3
cdr3_nt: TGCGCCAGCAGCCCTAATAGCGGGGGGGCTACAGATACGCAGTATTTT
cdr3_aa: CASSPNSGGATDTQYF

v_call: TRBV18
clone_size: -
d_call: TRBD1
j_call: TRBJ1-2
cdr3_nt: TGTGCCAGCTCACCACGGGACAGGGCCCTTAACTTTTCTGGCTACACCTTC
cdr3_aa: CASSPRDRALNFSGYTF

v_call: TRBV7-2
clone_size: -
d_call: TRBD2
j_call: TRBJ2-7
cdr3_nt: TGTGCCAGCAGCTCCGACGGGACTATCTACGAGCAGTACTTC
cdr3_aa: CASSSDGTIYEQYF

v_call: TRBV13
clone_size: -
d_call: -
j_call: TRBJ1-1
cdr3_nt: TGTGCCAGCAGCCCCCCCCTAGGCACTGAAGCTTTCTTT
cdr3_aa: CASSPPLGTEAFF

v_call: TRBV15
clone_size: -
d_call: TRBD1
j_call: TRBJ2-7
cdr3_nt: TGTGCCACCAGCCGGGCCGGGACAGGGGTCTACGAGCAGTACTTC
cdr3_aa: CATSRAGTGVYEQYF

v_call: TRBV18
clone_size: -
d_call: -
j_call: TRBJ1-1
cdr3_nt: TGTGCCAGCTCACCACAGAGGAACACTGAAGCTTTCTTT
cdr3_aa: CASSPQRNTEAFF

v_call: TRBV4-1
clone_size: -
d_call: -
j_call: TRBJ2-2
cdr3_nt: TGCGCCAGCAGCCTTAAGGGGGTGGGGGTAGCAGGGGAGCTGTTTTTT
cdr3_aa: CASSLKGVGVAGELFF

v_call: TRBV10-3
clone_size: -
d_call: TRBD2
j_call: TRBJ2-5
cdr3_nt: TGTGCCAGCGGACTAGCGGGGGGGCAAGAGACCCAGTACTTC
cdr3_aa: CASGLAGGQETQYF

v_call: TRBV4-1
clone_size: once
d_call: -
j_call: TRBJ2-2
cdr3_nt: TGCGCCAGCAGCCCGCGCCAGGGTGTTCAGGTCACCGGGGAGCTGTTTTTT
cdr3_aa: CASSPRQGVQVTGELFF

v_call: TRBV11-2
clone_size: -
d_call: -
j_call: TRBJ2-2
cdr3_nt: TGTGCCAGCAGCTTGGACTACGGGGGGAACACCGGGGAGCTGTTTTTT
cdr3_aa: CASSLDYGGNTGELFF

v_call: TRBV5-5
clone_size: -
d_call: -
j_call: TRBJ1-4
cdr3_nt: TGTGCCAGCAGCTTGGATCGGGGGGTTGGTGAAAAACTGTTTTTT
cdr3_aa: CASSLDRGVGEKLFF

v_call: TRBV27
clone_size: -
d_call: -
j_call: TRBJ1-1
cdr3_nt: TGTGCCAGCAGTTTATCGGGAGGGAGAAACACTGAAGCTTTCTTT
cdr3_aa: CASSLSGGRNTEAFF

v_call: TRBV7-2
clone_size: few
d_call: -
j_call: TRBJ2-4
cdr3_nt: TGTGCCAGCAGCGGTACGGGTACCAAAAACATTCAGTACTTC
cdr3_aa: CASSGTGTKNIQYF

v_call: TRBV7-9
clone_size: -
d_call: TRBD1
j_call: TRBJ2-5
cdr3_nt: TGTGCCAGCAGCTTAGGACAGGGGGGTTGGAAGACCCAGTACTTC
cdr3_aa: CASSLGQGGWKTQYF

v_call: TRBV18
clone_size: -
d_call: -
j_call: TRBJ1-1
cdr3_nt: TGTGCCAGCTCACCAAACCTAAACACTGAAGCTTTCTTT
cdr3_aa: CASSPNLNTEAFF

v_call: TRBV18
clone_size: -
d_call: -
j_call: TRBJ1-3
cdr3_nt: TGTGCCAGCTCACACGATCAATCCAGCTCTGGAAACACCATATATTTT
cdr3_aa: CASSHDQSSSGNTIYF

v_call: TRBV7-2
clone_size: -
d_call: -
j_call: TRBJ2-5
cdr3_nt: TGTGCCAGCAGCTTAGCGGGGGGTAGGGGAAGAGAGACCCAGTACTTC
cdr3_aa: CASSLAGGRGRETQYF

v_call: TRBV14
clone_size: -
d_call: TRBD1
j_call: TRBJ2-1
cdr3_nt: TGTGCCAGCAGCCCTTCGACAGGGGGCTCCTACAATGAGCAGTTCTTC
cdr3_aa: CASSPSTGGSYNEQFF

v_call: TRBV5-6
clone_size: -
d_call: -
j_call: TRBJ1-2
cdr3_nt: TGTGCCAGCAGCTACAGGGCCTCGATCTGGGGCTACACCTTC
cdr3_aa: CASSYRASIWGYTF

v_call: TRBV7-8
clone_size: -
d_call: -
j_call: TRBJ1-3
cdr3_nt: TGTGCCAGCAGCTTAGATCCTACAGGGATGTCTGGAAACACCATATATTTT
cdr3_aa: CASSLDPTGMSGNTIYF

v_call: TRBV10-2
clone_size: -
d_call: TRBD1
j_call: TRBJ1-2
cdr3_nt: TGCGCCAGCACCCCTACAGGGGACTATGGCTACACCTTC
cdr3_aa: CASTPTGDYGYTF

v_call: TRBV5-4
clone_size: -
d_call: TRBD1
j_call: TRBJ1-4
cdr3_nt: TGTGCCAGCAGCTCGAAAACAGGGGGCACCTCTAATGAAAAACTGTTTTTT
cdr3_aa: CASSSKTGGTSNEKLFF

v_call: TRBV6-5
clone_size: -
d_call: -
j_call: TRBJ2-1
cdr3_nt: TGTGCCAGCAGTTATGGTCCCAGGGGCGGGTATGAGCAGTTCTTC
cdr3_aa: CASSYGPRGGYEQFF

v_call: TRBV19
clone_size: -
d_call: -
j_call: TRBJ1-4
cdr3_nt: TGTGCCAGTAGTATAGCCAGGAATGAAAAACTGTTTTTT
cdr3_aa: CASSIARNEKLFF

v_call: TRBV2
clone_size: -
d_call: TRBD2
j_call: TRBJ2-3
cdr3_nt: TGTGCCAGCAGCGAGGGACTAGCGGGGGCCCAAGGTACGCAGTATTTT
cdr3_aa: CASSEGLAGAQGTQYF

v_call: TRBV6-6
clone_size: -
d_call: -
j_call: TRBJ1-5
cdr3_nt: TGTGCCAGCAGGCGGACGGGGAATCAGCCCCAGCATTTT
cdr3_aa: CASRRTGNQPQHF

v_call: TRBV5-1
clone_size: -
d_call: TRBD2
j_call: TRBJ2-3
cdr3_nt: TGCGCCAGCAGCTGGGGGGGACTAGCAGGTCTCGTTAGCACAGATACGCAGTATTTT
cdr3_aa: CASSWGGLAGLVSTDTQYF

v_call: TRBV10-3
clone_size: once
d_call: TRBD1
j_call: TRBJ2-7
cdr3_nt: TGTGCCACCAGCCCGGACAGGGCCTACGAGCAGTACTTC
cdr3_aa: CATSPDRAYEQYF

v_call: TRBV7-9
clone_size: once
d_call: -
j_call: TRBJ1-4
cdr3_nt: TGTGCCAGCAGACTTACGGGACAACCAAATGAAAAACTGTTTTTT
cdr3_aa: CASRLTGQPNEKLFF